This note documents a single T cell receptor (beta chain) sequence. Clones were read by immunoSEQ multiplex PCR, and TCRdb kept only the in-frame ones, dropping some. The sample holds about 6,900 clones; around three quarters are singletons and the top ten take more than 2.5%. The data stem from a study of neoadjuvant anti-PD-1 for oral cavity cancer. V shed 8 bases and J 5 bases; nucleotides not matched to a gene: 11. Germline-derived CDR1 and CDR2 are MNHEY and SVGAGI. The CDR3 length is 14 residues. This sequence originates from a person aged 40 to 85 with oral cavity squamous cell carcinoma. The sample here was PBMCs, taken before nivolumab (anti-PD-1) treatment. The rearrangement uses TRBV6-5 and TRBJ2-7, with TRBD2 identical over 8 bases. CDR3 amino acids: CASAPGGGVNEQYF. The CDR3 region has the DNA TGTGCCAGCGCTCCGGGAGGGGGGGTCAACGAGCAGTACTTC.